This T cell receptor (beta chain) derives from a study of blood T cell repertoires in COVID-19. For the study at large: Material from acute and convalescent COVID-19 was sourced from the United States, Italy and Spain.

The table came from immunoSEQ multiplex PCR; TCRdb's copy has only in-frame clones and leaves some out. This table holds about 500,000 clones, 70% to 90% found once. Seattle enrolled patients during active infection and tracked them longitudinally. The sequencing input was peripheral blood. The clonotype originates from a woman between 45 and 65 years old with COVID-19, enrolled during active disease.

The CDR3 sequence is CASCRRGLRRREQYF. CDR3 coding DNA: TGTGCCAGCTGCCGTAGGGGGTTACGGCGTCGCGAGCAGTACTTC. The chain is built from TRBV28 and TRBJ2-7; possible D gene TRBD1, 6 bases. From germline, CDR1 is MDHEN and CDR2 SYDVKM. V was pared by 8 bases and J by 6 bases, with 23 bases between. The length of the CDR3 is 15 residues.